These T cell receptor beta chains were read from a single sample in a study of shared clonotypes between healthy human individuals. Method: immunoSEQ multiplex PCR; TCRdb's copy keeps in-frame clones and lacks some. The table has hundreds of thousands of clones, more than 70% seen once. The specimen was PBMCs. Receptors originate from a middle-aged woman in good health. Some clones in this sample may be carry-over from other donors' samples. Both conserved end residues are part of each CDR3. Fields, in order: V gene, clone size, J gene, D gene, CDR3 DNA, CDR3 protein. The D gene is left open where the match is weak. For some rows the clone size is stated as once, few or many, or as a class when expanded; others skip it.

>TRBV5-1|NA|TRBJ1-1|NA
TGCGCCAGCAGCTGGGGGATGGTACAGGAAGCAGCTTTCTTT
CASSWGMVQEAAFF
>TRBV2|many|TRBJ2-7|NA
TGTGCCAGCAGTTCGGACACATCCTACGAGCAGTACTTC
CASSSDTSYEQYF
>TRBV2|NA|TRBJ1-2|TRBD1
TGTGCCAGCAGTGGGGCCAGGGGGGTTTTGAACTATGGCTACACCTTC
CASSGARGVLNYGYTF
>TRBV7-8|NA|TRBJ2-5|TRBD2
TGTGCCAGCAGCTTACTGGTGAGCGGGAAAGAGACCCAGTACTTC
CASSLLVSGKETQYF
>TRBV6-1|NA|TRBJ2-5|TRBD2
TGTGCCAGCAGTGATGGACTAGCGAGGGAGACCCAGTACTTC
CASSDGLARETQYF
>TRBV28|NA|TRBJ2-2|NA
TGTGCCAGCAGTTTATTAACGGGCAGGGCCGGTCCCGGGGAGCTGTTTTTT
CASSLLTGRAGPGELFF
>TRBV19|NA|TRBJ2-7|NA
TGTGCCAGTAGCCCCACAGGGGGGGCAAACGAGCAGTACTTC
CASSPTGGANEQYF
>TRBV7-9|NA|TRBJ1-2|TRBD1
TGTGCCAGCAGCTTAACAGGGGAATCCTATGGCTACACCTTC
CASSLTGESYGYTF
>TRBV28|NA|TRBJ1-5|NA
TGTGCCAGCAGCCGGCTCAGCAATCAGCCCCAGCATTTT
CASSRLSNQPQHF
>TRBV25-1|NA|TRBJ2-7|TRBD2
TGTGCCAGCAGTGCTAGCGGGTGGTCCGCCTACGAGCAGTACTTC
CASSASGWSAYEQYF
>TRBV7-2|NA|TRBJ1-4|NA
TGTGCCAGCAGCTTAGAGCAGGGAAGTGGAAAACTGTTTTTT
CASSLEQGSGKLFF
>TRBV11-3|NA|TRBJ2-2|TRBD2
TGTGCCAGCAGCCCTACTAGCGGATTGTTCACCGGGGAGCTGTTTTTT
CASSPTSGLFTGELFF
>TRBV6-5|NA|TRBJ2-2|NA
TGTGCCAGCAGACAACAGGGAATTAACACCGGGGAGCTGTTTTTT
CASRQQGINTGELFF
>TRBV25-1|NA|TRBJ2-3|TRBD2
TGTGCCAGCAGTGAGGGGGGGGGAAGCACAGATACGCAGTATTTT
CASSEGGGSTDTQYF
>TRBV7-3|NA|TRBJ2-1|TRBD2
TGTGCCAGCAGCTTATTCGCGCTAGCGGGGGGCAATGAGCAGTTCTTC
CASSLFALAGGNEQFF
>TRBV2|NA|TRBJ1-2|NA
TGTGCCAGCAGATCGACAGTCTATGGCTACACCTTC
CASRSTVYGYTF
>TRBV27|few|TRBJ2-1|TRBD2
TGTGCCAGCAGAGGTCTAGCGGGAGTTATTGGCTACAATGAGCAGTTCTTC
CASRGLAGVIGYNEQFF
>TRBV7-6|many|TRBJ2-7|TRBD1
TGTGCCAGCAGCTCCCGGGACAGACTTTACGAGCAGTACTTC
CASSSRDRLYEQYF
>TRBV6-5|NA|TRBJ2-1|NA
TGTGCCAGCAGTCCCCCACCGGTCGGTGAGCAGTTCTTC
CASSPPPVGEQFF
>TRBV4-2|NA|TRBJ1-1|TRBD1
TGTGCCAGCACCACACGGGACAGGCTAGAAGCTTTCTTT
CASTTRDRLEAFF
>TRBV6-6|NA|TRBJ2-3|NA
TGTGCCAGCAGTTACTTGGATACAGATACGCAGTATTTT
CASSYLDTDTQYF
>TRBV7-9|NA|TRBJ2-2|NA
TGTGCCAGCAGCTTAGCGCCCTTGGACGGGAACACCGGGGAGCTGTTTTTT
CASSLAPLDGNTGELFF
>TRBV5-1|NA|TRBJ2-1|NA
TGCGCCAGCAGCTTCAGATCTAGCAATGAGCAGTTCTTC
CASSFRSSNEQFF
>TRBV19|many|TRBJ1-5|NA
TGTGCCAGTAGTATAACAGGGAATGGGCAGCCCCAGCATTTT
CASSITGNGQPQHF
>TRBV7-9|NA|TRBJ2-7|NA
TGTGCCAGCAGCTTAGGGACTACCTACGAGCAGTACTTC
CASSLGTTYEQYF
>TRBV5-1|NA|TRBJ2-7|TRBD2
TGCGCCAGCAGCTTGGGGGCGGGAGGGTACGAGCAGTACTTC
CASSLGAGGYEQYF
>TRBV28|NA|TRBJ2-5|TRBD1
TGTGCCAGCAGTGTACAGGGGGCGGAAGAGACCCAGTACTTC
CASSVQGAEETQYF
>TRBV28|NA|TRBJ1-2|NA
TGTGCCAGCAGTTTACGTGCCTATGGCTACACCTTC
CASSLRAYGYTF
>TRBV5-4|many|TRBJ2-1|NA
TGTGCCAGCAGCTGGACTATTGGCGATCCGTTCTTC
CASSWTIGDPFF
>TRBV7-3|NA|TRBJ1-1|NA
TGTGCCAGCAGCTTAGACCCTCAGATTGAAGCTTTCTTT
CASSLDPQIEAFF
>TRBV9|NA|TRBJ2-5|NA
TGTGCCAGCAGCCAGGGACCCCAAGAGACCCAGTACTTC
CASSQGPQETQYF
>TRBV18|NA|TRBJ2-7|NA
TGTGCCAGCTCACCGGGTCATGATTCCTACGAGCAGTACTTC
CASSPGHDSYEQYF
>TRBV9|NA|TRBJ1-2|NA
TGTGCCAGCAGCTCCACAGGATCGAACTATGGCTACACCTTC
CASSSTGSNYGYTF
>TRBV10-2|NA|TRBJ1-4|NA
TGCGCCAGCAGATTGGGCAATGAAAAACTGTTTTTT
CASRLGNEKLFF
>TRBV28|NA|TRBJ1-1|NA
TGTGCCAGCAGTTCCGAGGGGCATAAGGCAATGAACACTGAAGCTTTCTTT
CASSSEGHKAMNTEAFF
>TRBV11-2|NA|TRBJ2-1|NA
TGTGCCAGCAGCTTAGAAAGGGGAAATGAGCAGTTCTTC
CASSLERGNEQFF
>TRBV28|NA|TRBJ1-2|TRBD1
TGTGCCAGCAGCGCAGGGGGCGGCTATGGCTACACCTTC
CASSAGGGYGYTF
>TRBV4-1|NA|TRBJ2-1|NA
TGCGCCAGCAGCCATAGTAGAGGGAGTTTTTACAATGAGCAGTTCTTC
CASSHSRGSFYNEQFF
>TRBV7-2|NA|TRBJ1-4|NA
TGTGCCAGCAGCTCGGCGGGAGATCCTAATGAAAAACTGTTTTTT
CASSSAGDPNEKLFF
>TRBV6-1|NA|TRBJ1-2|NA
TGTGCCAGCAGTGAAAGTGTCAGTCTCTATGGCTACACCTTC
CASSESVSLYGYTF
>TRBV7-3|NA|TRBJ2-1|TRBD2
TGTGCCAGCAGCCCACCAGGACTAGCGGACAATGAGCAGTTCTTC
CASSPPGLADNEQFF
>TRBV29-1|NA|TRBJ2-7|TRBD2
TGCAGCGTTGCCCTTAGCGGGGACAACGCCTACGAGCAGTACTTC
CSVALSGDNAYEQYF
>TRBV7-2|few|TRBJ2-1|TRBD2
TGTGCCAGCAGGCCTACTAGCGGGAGAGGACCGAGCTCCTACAATGAGCAGTTCTTC
CASRPTSGRGPSSYNEQFF
>TRBV9|NA|TRBJ2-2|NA
TGTGCCAGCAGCGGAGGGCTACCGATCACCGGGGAGCTGTTTTTT
CASSGGLPITGELFF
>TRBV10-2|NA|TRBJ2-7|TRBD2
TGCGCCACCCGTTTTAGCGGGAGCTCCTACGAGCAGTACTTC
CATRFSGSSYEQYF
>TRBV28|NA|TRBJ1-5|NA
TGTGCCAGCAGTTTATTCAGGGTTGTGAATCAGCCCCAGCATTTT
CASSLFRVVNQPQHF
>TRBV15|NA|TRBJ1-2|TRBD1
TGTGCCACCAGCAGAGATCGGGACAGGGCTGGCTACACCTTC
CATSRDRDRAGYTF
>TRBV9|NA|TRBJ2-7|NA
TGTGCCAGCAGCCCAGGTAGGGGAACTCCTTGGGAGCAGTACTTC
CASSPGRGTPWEQYF
>TRBV5-4|NA|TRBJ2-1|NA
TGTGCCAGCAGCCGGGATGGGCAGGGGAACTACAATGAGCAGTTCTTC
CASSRDGQGNYNEQFF
>TRBV27|many|TRBJ1-2|TRBD1
TGTGCCAGCAGTTGGGGACAGGGAGGTGCCTATGGCTACACCTTC
CASSWGQGGAYGYTF
>TRBV15|NA|TRBJ2-3|TRBD2
TGTGCCACCAGCCCGGGCGGGAGCGTAGATACGCAGTATTTT
CATSPGGSVDTQYF
>TRBV7-7|NA|TRBJ2-2|NA
TGTGCTAGCAGCCAACGCCACCTTGGGGGACCCGGGGAGCTGTTTTTT
CASSQRHLGGPGELFF
>TRBV6-5|NA|TRBJ2-7|NA
TGTGCCACCTGCTCAGGCGGGCGGGCATACGAGCAGTACTTC
CATCSGGRAYEQYF
>TRBV28|few|TRBJ2-3|NA
TGTGCCAGCAACGGGGCCGGCACAGATACGCAGTATTTT
CASNGAGTDTQYF
>TRBV28|NA|TRBJ1-2|NA
TGTGCCAGCAGTTTAGCCGGACCCTATGGCTACACCTTC
CASSLAGPYGYTF
>TRBV18|NA|TRBJ2-2|TRBD1
TGTGCCAGCTCACCAACAGGACAGGAGGAGGAGCTGTTTTTT
CASSPTGQEEELFF
>TRBV15|NA|TRBJ2-1|TRBD2
TGTGCCACCAGCAGTGGAGAGCGGGAGGGCCGGAATGAGCAGTTCTTC
CATSSGEREGRNEQFF
>TRBV21-1|NA|TRBJ1-5|NA
TGTGCCAGCAGCAAAAGCTTGGGGTTGAGTAGCAATCAGCCCCAGCATTTT
CASSKSLGLSSNQPQHF
>TRBV18|once|TRBJ2-7|NA
TGTGCCAGCTCACCAATGGCTGGGCCTAACGAGCAGTACTTC
CASSPMAGPNEQYF